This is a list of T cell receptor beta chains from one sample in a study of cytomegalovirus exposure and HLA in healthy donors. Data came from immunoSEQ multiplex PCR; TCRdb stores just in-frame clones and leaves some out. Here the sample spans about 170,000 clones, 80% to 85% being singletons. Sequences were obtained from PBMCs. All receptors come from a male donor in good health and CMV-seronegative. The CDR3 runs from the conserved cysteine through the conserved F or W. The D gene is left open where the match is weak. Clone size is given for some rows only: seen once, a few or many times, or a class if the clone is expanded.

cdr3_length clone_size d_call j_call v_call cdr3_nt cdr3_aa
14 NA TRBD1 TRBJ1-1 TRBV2 TGTGCCAGCATGGTGGGACAGGGACGCACTGAAGCTTTCTTT CASMVGQGRTEAFF
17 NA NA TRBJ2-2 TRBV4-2 TGTGCCAGCAGCCAAGATATAGCGCCCGATGGCGCCGGGGAGCTGTTTTTT CASSQDIAPDGAGELFF
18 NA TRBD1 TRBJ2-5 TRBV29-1 TGCAGCGTTGAAGTTTTAAGAGGGGGCCTAACCCTTGAAGAGACCCAGTACTTC CSVEVLRGGLTLEETQYF
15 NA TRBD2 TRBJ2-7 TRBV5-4 TGTGCCAGCAGCTTTGGGGCAGCGGGGGCGCGAGAGCAGTACTTC CASSFGAAGAREQYF
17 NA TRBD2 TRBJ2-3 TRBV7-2 TGTGCCAGCAGCTTAGAGGGGGCGGGGGGGCCCACAGATACGCAGTATTTT CASSLEGAGGPTDTQYF
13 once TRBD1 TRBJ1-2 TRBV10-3 TGTGCCATCAGTGAACAGGGGGTGGGGGGCTACACCTTC CAISEQGVGGYTF
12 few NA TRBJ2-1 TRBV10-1 TGCGCCAGCAGTGACAGGGGTGATGAGCAGTTCTTC CASSDRGDEQFF
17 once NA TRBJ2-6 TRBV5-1 TGCGCCAGCAGCTTGGCGGCGGGGTTCTCTGGGGCCAACGTCCTGACTTTC CASSLAAGFSGANVLTF
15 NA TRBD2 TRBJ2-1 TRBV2 TGTGCCAGCCCGTTGCGGGGGGGCCTGAACAATGAGCAGTTCTTC CASPLRGGLNNEQFF
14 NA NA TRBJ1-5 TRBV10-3 TGTGCCATCACCCCCGACGGGGGCAATCAGCCCCAGCATTTT CAITPDGGNQPQHF
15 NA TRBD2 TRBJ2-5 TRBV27 TGTGCCAGCAATGGAGCTAGCGGGGGGGCGGGGACCCAGTACTTC CASNGASGGAGTQYF
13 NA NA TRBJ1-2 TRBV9 TGTGCCAGCGGTGATTTCGGGGGGGATGGCTACACCTTC CASGDFGGDGYTF
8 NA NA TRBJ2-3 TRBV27 TGTGCGTCTATTACGCAGTATTTT CASITQYF
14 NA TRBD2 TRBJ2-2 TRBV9 TGTGCCAGCACCCGACTAGCGGTGGGCGGGGAGCTGTTTTTT CASTRLAVGGELFF
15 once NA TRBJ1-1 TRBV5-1 TGCGCCAGCAGCTTGGTTTCCAGGGGAGACACTGAAGCTTTCTTT CASSLVSRGDTEAFF
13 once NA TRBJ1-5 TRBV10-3 TGTGCCATCAGCCGGGATCGCGATCAGCCCCAGCATTTT CAISRDRDQPQHF
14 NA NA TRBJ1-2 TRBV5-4 TGTGCCAGCAGCCAGGACTCCCGCACCTATGGCTACACCTTC CASSQDSRTYGYTF
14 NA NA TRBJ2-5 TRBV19 TGTGCCAGTAGTATAGATCGAGCCGTCGAGACCCAGTACTTC CASSIDRAVETQYF
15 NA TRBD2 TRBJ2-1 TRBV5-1 TGCGCCAGCAGCCCCCAGCGGGGGGGCCCCAATGAGCAGTTCTTC CASSPQRGGPNEQFF
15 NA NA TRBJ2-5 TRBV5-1 TGCGCCAGCAGCATTGGAAGACAGGACCAAGAGACCCAGTACTTC CASSIGRQDQETQYF
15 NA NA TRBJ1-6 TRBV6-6 TGTGCCAGCAGCCTCAGGGGTGTCGGGATAAGGCCCCTCCACTTT CASSLRGVGIRPLHF
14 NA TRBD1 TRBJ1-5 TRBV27 TGTGCCAGCAGTTACGGACAGGGGGCCCTGCCCCAGCATTTT CASSYGQGALPQHF
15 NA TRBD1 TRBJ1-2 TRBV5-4 TGTGCCAGCAGCGATCACGTGACAGGGACTTATGGCTACACCTTC CASSDHVTGTYGYTF
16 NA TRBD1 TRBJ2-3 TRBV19 TGTGCCAGTAGTTATTCCGGGACAGGGGGGACGGTTACGCAGTATTTT CASSYSGTGGTVTQYF
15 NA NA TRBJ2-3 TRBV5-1 TGCGCCAGCAGCTTGGGGACTCTGTCGGTGGATACGCAGTATTTT CASSLGTLSVDTQYF
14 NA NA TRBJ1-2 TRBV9 TGTGCCAGCAGCGCCGGGGGGGGCGATTATGGCTACACCTTC CASSAGGGDYGYTF
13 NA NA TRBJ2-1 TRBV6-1 TGTGCCAGCGTACCCCTCTGGGGAGATGAGCAGTTCTTC CASVPLWGDEQFF
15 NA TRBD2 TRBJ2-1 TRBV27 TGTGCCAGCAGTTCTAGCGGGGACTCCTACAATGAGCAGTTCTTC CASSSSGDSYNEQFF
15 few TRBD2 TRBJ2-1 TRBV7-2 TGTGCCAGCAGCTCTAGGCGGGGGATCAACAATGAGCAGTTCTTC CASSSRRGINNEQFF
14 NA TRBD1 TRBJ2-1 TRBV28 TGTGCCAGCAGACGACAGGGAACCTACAATGAGCAGTTCTTC CASRRQGTYNEQFF
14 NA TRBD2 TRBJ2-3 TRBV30 TGTGCCTGGAGTGCGGGGGGGGGCCGAGATACGCAGTATTTT CAWSAGGGRDTQYF
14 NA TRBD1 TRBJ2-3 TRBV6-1 TGTGCCAGCAGGAGGACAGGTGGGGCAGATACGCAGTATTTT CASRRTGGADTQYF
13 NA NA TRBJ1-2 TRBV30 TGTGCCTGGAGTGCTGGGCCAGGCGGGGGCTACACCTTC CAWSAGPGGGYTF
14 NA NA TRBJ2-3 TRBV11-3 TGTGCCAGCAGCCCAGGACAGAGCACAGATACGCAGTATTTT CASSPGQSTDTQYF
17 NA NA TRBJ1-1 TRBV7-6 TGTGCCAGCAGCTTATTTCAGGGGAGGGCGATGAACACTGAAGCTTTCTTT CASSLFQGRAMNTEAFF
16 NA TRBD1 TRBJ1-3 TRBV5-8 TGTGCCAGCAGCAAAGGGACAGGGAGCTCTGGAAACACCATATATTTT CASSKGTGSSGNTIYF
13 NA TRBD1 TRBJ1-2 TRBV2 TGTGCCAGCAGTGAGGGACAGGGTGAGGGCTACACCTTC CASSEGQGEGYTF
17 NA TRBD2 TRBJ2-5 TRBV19 TGTGCCAGTAGTGGGCGTCTAGCGGGGGTCCACCAAGAGACCCAGTACTTC CASSGRLAGVHQETQYF
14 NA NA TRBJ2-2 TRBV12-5 TGTGCTAGTGGTTTGGTAGGATGGGGGCTGGAGCTGTTTTTT CASGLVGWGLELFF
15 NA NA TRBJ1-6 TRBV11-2 TGTGCCAGCAGCGCAGGACAGCCCTATAATTCACCCCTCCACTTT CASSAGQPYNSPLHF
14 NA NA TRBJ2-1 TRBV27 TGTGCCAGCAGTTTTCTTACAGCCTACAATGAGCAGTTCTTC CASSFLTAYNEQFF
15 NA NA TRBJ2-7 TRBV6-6 TGTGCCAGCAGTTACTCGACGGGAGATATCTACGAGCAGTACTTC CASSYSTGDIYEQYF
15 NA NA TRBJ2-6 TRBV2 TGTGCCAGCAGTGATCAGGCAGCTGGGGCCAACGTCCTGACTTTC CASSDQAAGANVLTF
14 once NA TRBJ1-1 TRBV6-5 TGTGCCAGCCGAGGGGGGGGAGTGAACACTGAAGCTTTCTTT CASRGGGVNTEAFF
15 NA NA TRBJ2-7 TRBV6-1 TGTGCCAGCAGTGAAGTAGATGACAGCTCCTACGAGCAGTACTTC CASSEVDDSSYEQYF
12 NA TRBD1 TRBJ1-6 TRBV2 TGCGCCACAGACAGGGGGAATTCACCCCTCCACTTT CATDRGNSPLHF
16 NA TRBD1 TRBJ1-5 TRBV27 TGTGCCAGCAGTCTCCGACAGGGCGGTGGGAATCAGCCCCAGCATTTT CASSLRQGGGNQPQHF
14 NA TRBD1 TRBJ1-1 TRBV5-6 TGTGCCAGCAGCATCGGGACAGGGAACACTGAAGCTTTCTTT CASSIGTGNTEAFF
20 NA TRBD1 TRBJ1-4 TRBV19 TGTGCCAGTAGTCCGCAACGAGACAGGGGGCCATCCACCGTTAATGAAAAACTGTTTTTT CASSPQRDRGPSTVNEKLFF
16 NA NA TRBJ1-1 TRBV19 TGTGCCAGTAGTATAGATCTCACAGATTTGAACACTGAAGCTTTCTTT CASSIDLTDLNTEAFF
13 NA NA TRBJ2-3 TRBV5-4 TGTGCCAGCAGCCTTTCGGTTCCAGATACGCAGTATTTT CASSLSVPDTQYF
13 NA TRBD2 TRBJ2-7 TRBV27 TGTGCCAGCTCACCTAGCGGGGGGTACGAGCAGTACTTC CASSPSGGYEQYF
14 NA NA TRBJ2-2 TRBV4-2 TGTGCCAGCAGCCAAGATGCCACTTTCGGGGAGCTGTTTTTT CASSQDATFGELFF